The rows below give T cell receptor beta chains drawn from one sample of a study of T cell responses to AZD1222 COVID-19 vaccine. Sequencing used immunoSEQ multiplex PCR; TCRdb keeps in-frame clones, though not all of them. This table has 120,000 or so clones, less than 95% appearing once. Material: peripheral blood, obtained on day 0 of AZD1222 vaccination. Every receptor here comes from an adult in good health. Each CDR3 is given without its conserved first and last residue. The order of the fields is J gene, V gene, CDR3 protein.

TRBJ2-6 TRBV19 ASSIGRATGANVLT
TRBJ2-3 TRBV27 ASSGNCGGLGTDTQY
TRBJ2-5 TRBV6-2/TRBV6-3 ASSYIEAETQY
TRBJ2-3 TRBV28 ASNEAGSADTQY
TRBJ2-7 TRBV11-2 ASSSPGLAGGKYEQY
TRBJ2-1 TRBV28 ASSSSGTYNEQF
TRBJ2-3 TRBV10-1 ASSPLAAGTDTQY
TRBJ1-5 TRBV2 ASSGTGSYSNQPQH
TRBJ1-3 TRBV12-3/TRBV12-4 DKEEGSGNTIY
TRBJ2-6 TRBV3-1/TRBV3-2 ASSRGWGANVLT
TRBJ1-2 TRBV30 AWSDDPWAGRGYT
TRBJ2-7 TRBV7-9 ASSLGVGEQY
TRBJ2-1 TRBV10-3 AIRGQGAYNEQF
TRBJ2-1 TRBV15 ATSRPIKRRGRIDEQF
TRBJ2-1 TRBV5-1 ASSLGRGSRNEQF
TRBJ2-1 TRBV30 ACRTSGRVRF
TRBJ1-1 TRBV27 ASSPTEGDGNTEAF
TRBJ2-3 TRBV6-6 ASSRRRFSGRVGSTDTQY
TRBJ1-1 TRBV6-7 ASSYSKDTLNTEAF
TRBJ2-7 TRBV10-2 ASSESGLSYEQY
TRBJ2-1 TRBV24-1 ATSDSTPDRSSYNEQF
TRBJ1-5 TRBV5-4 ASSLAGDSNQPQH
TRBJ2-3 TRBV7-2 ASRSSGGDTQY
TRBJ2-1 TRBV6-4 ASSSGRNSYNEQF
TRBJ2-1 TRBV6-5 ASSLGLALGNEQF
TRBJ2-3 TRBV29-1 SVDGLAGEGTDTQY
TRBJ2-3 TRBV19 ASRRGQIHTDTQY
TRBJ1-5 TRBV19 ASSIGTGSNQPQH
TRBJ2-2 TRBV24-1 ATSDLGMNTGELF
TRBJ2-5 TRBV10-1 ATSAGGETQY
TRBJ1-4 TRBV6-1 ASSDHRGREKLF
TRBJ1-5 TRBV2 ASSVGRGSNQPQH
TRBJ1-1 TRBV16 ASSQSGTGYTEAF
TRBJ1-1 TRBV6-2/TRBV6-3 ASSYVQGIREAF
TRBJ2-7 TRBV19 ASSPSDRVEQY
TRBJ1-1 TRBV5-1 ASSWDPGQGNTEAF
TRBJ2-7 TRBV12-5 ASVPYEQY
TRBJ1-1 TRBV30 AWSSPKGRWTEAF
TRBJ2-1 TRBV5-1 ASRELAGVTGNEQF
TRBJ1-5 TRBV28 ASSLSTRGEQPQH
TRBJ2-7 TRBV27 ASSARTGNYEQY
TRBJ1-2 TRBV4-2 ASSHAGADYGYT
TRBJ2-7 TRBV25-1 ASSSGHTGYEQY
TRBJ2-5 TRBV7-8 ASIGLRRETQY
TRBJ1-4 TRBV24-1 ATSGTGDEKLF
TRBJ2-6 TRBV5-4 ASSLAAGQGAGANVLT
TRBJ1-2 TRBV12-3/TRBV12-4 ASRGLRNYGYT
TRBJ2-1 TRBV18 ASSPPGHNEQF
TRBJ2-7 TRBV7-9 ASSPEVGYSYEQY
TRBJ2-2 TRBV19 ASRGRTGGTGELF
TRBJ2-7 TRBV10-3 AIAGTGDSSYEQY
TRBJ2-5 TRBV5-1 ASSLAGETQY
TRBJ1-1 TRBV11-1 ASSPHRGLHSEAF
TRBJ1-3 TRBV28 ASSSTGVGNTIY
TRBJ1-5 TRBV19 ASTPRGAQPQH
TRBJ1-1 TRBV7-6 ASSLGGSNTEAF
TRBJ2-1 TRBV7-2 ASSTSLRDDEQF
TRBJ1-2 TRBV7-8 ASSPLSRDRGLIRNYGYT
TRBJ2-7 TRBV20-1 SARTDVEQY